A few counts support the clone carrying this T cell receptor beta chain. The antigen is unknown. The authors ran a second PCR of 7 to 11 cycles using a sample-barcoded 5' primer and a J-beta primer mix. CDR3-containing paired-end reads numbering at least 2.5 million came from each sample. MiXCR, applied by TCRdb to the 5' RACE reads, yields one record per CDR3 protein. Here the sample spans approximately 670,000 distinct CDR3 sequences, approximately 40% being singletons. Per the germline V gene, CDR1 is WSHSY and CDR2 is SAAADI. The length of the CDR3 is 14 residues. V trimming: 7 bases; J trimming: 2 bases; junction bases outside the gene matches: 7. These data come from a study of blood T cells in healthy people across ages. Whole-study results and caveats: Roughly linearly, TCR beta diversity per million T cells fell as age increased. Compared with aged donors, long-lived donors showed fewer expanded clones, suggesting selection.

The source material was blood. This TCR was recovered from a man older than 75 in good health. The chain has TRBV10-2 and TRBJ2-7; 8 bases map to TRBD1. In DNA form, the CDR3 reads TGCGCCAGCACCGACAGGGGTAAGACCTACGAGCAGTACTTC. Its protein is CASTDRGKTYEQYF.